What follows are 15 T cell receptor beta chains derived from one specimen sequenced in a study of OX40 agonist ivuxolimab in advanced cancers. Measured with immunoSEQ multiplex PCR; TCRdb has only the in-frame clones, and not every one. The data hold 70,000 to 80,000 clones, with roughly 80% observed a single time. Sequencing was performed on CD4+ or CD8+ T cells sorted from blood, taken in a trial of the OX40 agonist ivuxolimab. These receptors were taken from an adult with an advanced solid tumor such as melanoma, head and neck, liver or kidney cancer.

The chain carries TRBV4-2 and TRBJ2-1; 8 nucleotides match TRBD2. The CDR3 is 16 amino acids. J gave up 6 bases and V 5 bases, and 12 bases lay outside the gene matches. Germline V CDR1 and CDR2: LGHNA, YNFKEQ. In nucleotides, the CDR3 is TGTGCCAGCAGCATAACTGGGATAGCGGGGAGCAATGAGCAGTTCTTC. Amino acids: CASSITGIAGSNEQFF.

This chain links TRBV5-4 with TRBJ1-1; D is undetermined. This CDR3 is built from 14 residues. Germline assignment: CDR1 SGHNT and CDR2 YYREEE (reference sequence). Trimming stripped 4 bases from V and 6 bases from J, with 16 bases between. The CDR3: CASSTRESRPEAFF. DNA for the CDR3: TGTGCCAGCAGCACGAGAGAGAGCAGGCCTGAAGCTTTCTTT.

V is TRBV5-6 and J is TRBJ2-1; either TRBD1 or TRBD2 may fit D (5 bases each). The germline CDR1 and CDR2 sequences are SGHDT and YYEEEE. V was pared by 1 base and J by 2 bases, with 13 bases between. The CDR3 extends over 16 amino acids. The CDR3 loop is CASSLYSGRAYNEQFF. CDR3 coding DNA: TGTGCCAGCAGCTTGTATTCGGGGCGAGCCTACAATGAGCAGTTCTTC. Variable domain in full (rest from reference TRBV5-6 and TRBJ2-1): DAGVTQSPTHLIKTRGQQVTLRCSPKSGHDTVSWYQQALGQGPQFIFQYYEEEERQRGNFPDRFSGHQFPNYSSELNVNALLLGDSALYLCASSLYSGRAYNEQFFGPGTRLTVL.

The chain joins TRBV5-1 to TRBJ2-1, with 9 bases fitting TRBD2. The CDR3 sequence is 15 residues long. Germline V gives CDR1 SGHRS, CDR2 YFSETQ. V was clipped by 2 bases and J by 5 bases; unmatched bases: 5. The CDR3 region is CASSFSGGRHNEQFF. CDR3 bases: TGCGCCAGCAGCTTTAGCGGGGGTAGGCACAATGAGCAGTTCTTC.

The chain employs TRBV7-2 and TRBJ1-5; tentative D call: TRBD1 (5 bases). V dropped 3 bases and J dropped 5 bases, with 11 bases sitting between them. CDR1 is SGHTA, CDR2 FQGNSA, per germline. The CDR3 consists of 14 residues. DNA of the CDR3: TGTGCCAGCAGCTTTGCCACCAGGGATCAGCCCCAGCATTTT. It codes for CASSFATRDQPQHF. Complete variable domain (other parts from reference TRBV7-2 and TRBJ1-5): GAGVSQSPSNKVTEKGKDVELRCDPISGHTALYWYRQSLGQGLEFLIYFQGNSAPDKSGLPSDRFSAERTGGSVSTLTIQRTQQEDSAVYLCASSFATRDQPQHFGDGTRLSIL.

The chain employs TRBV10-3 and TRBJ1-4, with D uncertain. In germline, CDR1 is ENHRY, CDR2 SYGVKD. CDR3 size: 16 residues. V lost 4 bases, J lost 0 bases, and 12 bases lay in between. In DNA, the CDR3 is TGTGCCATCAGTGTCCGGACGGTCTCAACTAATGAAAAACTGTTTTTT. This translates into CAISVRTVSTNEKLFF.

The V and J genes are TRBV27 and TRBJ2-3; D gene unclear. Per germline, CDR1 MNHEY and CDR2 SMNVEV (reference sequence). V lost 2 bases and J 8 bases, leaving 5 bases between the germline ends. There are 11 residues in the CDR3. CDR3 DNA: TGTGCCAGCAGTTTAGCCGGTACGCAGTATTTT. Translating gives CASSLAGTQYF.

The chain combines TRBV18 with TRBJ2-7, with 7 bases lining up with TRBD2. The CDR3 extends over 13 amino acids. Germline-derived CDR1 and CDR2 are KGHSH and LQKENI. J was trimmed by 4 bases and V by 8 bases; bases with no gene match: 8. This CDR3 reads CASQSGDEYEQYF. In DNA, the CDR3 is TGTGCCAGCCAAAGCGGGGACGAATACGAGCAGTACTTC.

A few counts support this clone. The chain uses TRBV7-9 and TRBJ2-7, with 11 nucleotides matching TRBD2. This CDR3 is built from 14 residues. The germline gives CDR1 SEHNR, CDR2 FQNEAQ (reference sequence). V trimming: 5 bases; J trimming: 2 bases; junction bases outside the gene matches: 2. The CDR3 nucleotides are TGTGCCAGCAGCCATAGCGGGGGGGCCTACGAGCAGTACTTC. Translation gives CASSHSGGAYEQYF.

The gene calls are TRBV30 and TRBJ2-1, with a tentative D call TRBD2 (5 bases). CDR1 is GTSNPN and CDR2 is SVGIG in the germline V gene (reference sequence). Between the trimmed V and J ends, which lost 2 bases and 10 bases, there was a span of 12 bases. The CDR3 covers 12 residues. The CDR3 nucleotides are TGTGCCTGGAGTCTACGACTACCAGAGCAGTTCTTC. It encodes CAWSLRLPEQFF.

The rearrangement links TRBV14 to TRBJ2-2, with D maybe TRBD1 (5 bases). Germline loops: CDR1 SGHDN, CDR2 FVKESK. The CDR3 is 16 residues long. Trimming took 4 bases from V and 6 from J, leaving 18 bases between them. The chain's CDR3 is CASSLRQTVFSGELFF. For the CDR3, the DNA is TGTGCCAGCAGCCTAAGACAGACAGTCTTTTCCGGGGAGCTGTTTTTT. Drawing the rest from reference TRBV14 and TRBJ2-2, the complete variable domain is EAGVTQFPSHSVIEKGQTVTLRCDPISGHDNLYWYRRVMGKEIKFLLHFVKESKQDESGMPNNRFLAERTGGTYSTLKVQPAELEDSGVYFCASSLRQTVFSGELFFGEGSRLTVL.

CDR3 coding DNA: TGCGCCAGCAGACGAGGACAGGGGGCGTATTATGAGCAGTTCTTC. Protein: CASRRGQGAYYEQFF. The chain has TRBV4-1 and TRBJ2-1; 11 nucleotides agree with TRBD1. Germline-derived CDR1 and CDR2 are MGHRA and YSYEKL. The CDR3 extends over 15 amino acids. J gave up 8 bases and V 6 bases, and 9 bases lay outside the gene matches.

The chain carries TRBV6-1 and TRBJ1-3; TRBD1 might be the D (6 bases). CDR1 and CDR2 (germline): MNHNS, SASEGT. V shed 8 bases and J shed 0 bases, with 14 bases lying between them. This CDR3 has 15 residues. The CDR3 sequence: CASARDKSSGNTIYF. DNA for the CDR3: TGTGCCAGCGCCCGGGACAAGAGCTCTGGAAACACCATATATTTT.

This clone was recorded once. The same CDR3 also results from other DNA sequences found in this sample. The chain couples TRBV6-1 to TRBJ2-7; D uncertain. CDR1 is MNHNS and CDR2 is SASEGT in the germline V gene. The length of the CDR3 is 16 residues. Trimming cost V 1 base and J 2 bases, with 15 bases left between them. This CDR3 reads CASSEDRPGLAYEQYF. CDR3 sequence (DNA): TGTGCCAGCAGTGAAGACCGCCCGGGTTTGGCCTACGAGCAGTACTTC.

The chain has TRBV21-1 and TRBJ2-7; TRBD2 is the table's D call, not checked against the DNA. TRBV21-1 is deemed a pseudogene. The CDR3 contains 17 residues. The CDR3 coding sequence is TGTGCCAGCAGCAAAGGGTCCGGGACTAGCGGGACCTACGAGCAGTACTTC. Its protein is CASSKGSGTSGTYEQYF.